A single sample gave rise to the 28 T cell receptor beta chains below, sequenced in a study of CD8+CD57+ T cells in acquired aplastic anemia. Both TCR beta VDJ combination and CDR3 sequence profiling were carried out. Genomic DNA was the template for this profiling. One entry per CDR3 protein, called by TCRdb with MiXCR from the reads. The sample consists of approximately 200,000 distinct CDR3 sequences, approximately 57% of them appearing once. Material: sorted CD4+, CD8+, or CD8+CD57+ T cells (not recorded which) from PBMCs. The receptors were gathered from a human donor in good health.

This chain uses TRBV11-2 with TRBJ2-3; tentatively, D is TRBD1 or TRBD2 (5 bases each). CDR1 SGHAT and CDR2 FQNNGV come from the germline V gene. CDR3 size: 14 residues. V was pared by 5 bases and J by 2 bases, with 11 bases between. In DNA, the CDR3 is TGTGCCAGCAGCCCTGGGGGAGACACAGATACGCAGTATTTT. Amino acid sequence: CASSPGGDTDTQYF.

This clonotype is a singleton in its sample. The chain is built from TRBV7-8 and TRBJ2-1, with unresolved D. The germline CDR1 and CDR2 sequences are SGHVS and FQNEAQ. This CDR3 region has 14 residues. V gave up 1 base and J gave up 4 bases, with 8 bases separating them. The CDR3 nucleotides are TGTGCCAGCAGCTTAGGCGGCACTTACAATGAGCAGTTCTTC. As protein: CASSLGGTYNEQFF.

In this sample, this clonotype turned up many times. The CDR3 sequence: CASSNSGGQQETQYF. Written as DNA, the CDR3 is TGTGCCAGCAGCAATAGCGGGGGCCAACAAGAGACCCAGTACTTC. V usage is TRBV6-5 and J usage is TRBJ2-5; 9 bases agree with TRBD2. V lost 6 bases and J lost 2; bases outside the gene matches: 7. CDR3 length: 15 amino acids. Per the germline V gene, CDR1 is MNHEY and CDR2 is SVGAGI.

The genes are TRBV10-3 and TRBJ2-3, with 8 bases lining up with TRBD2. The germline CDR1 and CDR2 sequences are ENHRY and SYGVKD. The CDR3 loop spans 15 amino acids. Trimming took 6 bases from V and 1 from J; bases not matched to a gene: 6. As DNA, the CDR3 is TGTGCCATCAGGAGGAATAGCGGGGGCACAGATACGCAGTATTTT. It specifies CAIRRNSGGTDTQYF.

This chain links TRBV10-1 with TRBJ1-6; the D gene is possibly TRBD1 (6 bases). V shed 6 bases and J shed 0 bases, with 15 bases lying between them. This CDR3 is 17 amino acids long. Germline V gene data show CDR1 as WNHNN and CDR2 as SYGVQD (reference sequence). CDR3 DNA sequence: TGCGCCAGCAGGGGGGGCACATCGAGCTCCTATAATTCACCCCTCCACTTT. It encodes CASRGGTSSSYNSPLHF.

The chain is built from TRBV6-5 and TRBJ2-7, with 8 bases fitting TRBD2. The CDR3 spans 18 residues. Trimming removed 5 bases from V and 0 bases from J; junction bases left unmatched: 15. Germline CDR1 is MNHEY and CDR2 is SVGAGI. CDR3 amino acids: CASSHDPGRGGLSYEQYF. In nucleotides, the CDR3 is TGTGCCAGCAGTCACGACCCCGGGAGGGGGGGCCTCTCCTACGAGCAGTACTTC.

This chain connects TRBV24-1 to TRBJ1-5; D not certain. CDR1 KGHDR and CDR2 SFDVKD come from the germline V gene. With 3 bases removed from V and 0 bases from J, the gap between germline ends came to 11 bases. The CDR3 spans 16 residues. The CDR3 nucleotides are TGTGCCACCAGTGATAGCTCGCCGGGTAGCAATCAGCCCCAGCATTTT. It specifies CATSDSSPGSNQPQHF.

This clonotype was detected only once. This rearrangement joins TRBV10-3 to TRBJ1-1; D not certain. The CDR3 has 8 residues. The germline gives CDR1 ENHRY, CDR2 SYGVKD. Trimming stripped 3 bases from V and 10 bases from J, with 0 bases between. The CDR3 protein is CAISEAFF. DNA for the CDR3: TGTGCCATCAGTGAAGCTTTCTTT.

This sequence joins TRBV20-1 and TRBJ1-5, with 9 nucleotides matching TRBD1. The germline V gene encodes CDR1 DFQATT and CDR2 SNEGSKA (reference sequence). V shed 1 base and J 0 bases; nucleotides not matched to a gene: 10. The CDR3 is 18 residues long. The CDR3: CSARAEDRGEDSNQPQHF. CDR3 sequence (DNA): TGCAGTGCTAGAGCGGAGGACAGGGGCGAGGATAGCAATCAGCCCCAGCATTTT.

This chain connects TRBV19 to TRBJ2-1, with D tentatively TRBD1 or TRBD2 (5 bases each). The germline V gene has CDR1 LNHDA and CDR2 SQIVND (reference sequence). V lost 10 bases and J 4 bases, leaving 17 bases between the germline ends. The CDR3 is made up of 14 amino acids. Here the CDR3 reads CATTGLLAYNEQFF. DNA for the CDR3: TGTGCCACCACGGGGCTGCTGGCTTACAATGAGCAGTTCTTC.

J is TRBJ2-5 and V is TRBV29-1; D may be TRBD2 (5 bases). The V gene's germline CDR1 is SQVTM and CDR2 ANQGSEA. This CDR3 is built from 16 residues. The V end was cut by 0 bases, the J end by 4 bases, with 18 bases between. For the CDR3, the DNA is TGCAGCGTTGAAGAATTTGCCGCCAGCGGTACAGAGACCCAGTACTTC. It yields the protein CSVEEFAASGTETQYF.

As regards this clonotype: Germline and junction disagree at one end, which may indicate a read error. This chain uses TRBV10-2 with TRBJ2-7; 12 bases agree with TRBD2. Germline V lookup: CDR1 WSHSY, CDR2 SAAADI. This CDR3 spans 14 amino acids. The CDR3 sequence is CASRPTSGGYEQHF. CDR3 sequence (DNA): TGCGCCAGCAGGCCGACTAGCGGGGGCTACGAGCAGCACTTC.

The CDR3 is CASSPPVGVAEAFF. Here the CDR3 DNA reads TGTGCCAGCTCACCACCGGTAGGTGTCGCTGAAGCTTTCTTT. The chain couples TRBV18 to TRBJ1-1; no reliable D call. Trimming left V 0 bases short and J 6 bases short, with 11 bases between. The CDR3 length is 14 residues. Germline values: CDR1 KGHSH, CDR2 LQKENI.

The J gene is TRBJ1-5, the V gene TRBV20-1, with D unclear. This CDR3 comprises 12 residues. The V end was cut by 3 bases, the J end by 7 bases, with 10 bases between. CDR1 is DFQATT, CDR2 SNEGSKA, per germline (reference sequence). CDR3 region: CSASGTPQPQHF. In DNA, the CDR3 is TGCAGTGCTAGTGGCACTCCACAGCCCCAGCATTTT.

This chain uses TRBV24-1 with TRBJ1-5; D gene ambiguous. The CDR3 is 14 residues long. Trimming stripped 3 bases from V and 1 base from J, with 6 bases between. Per germline, CDR1 KGHDR and CDR2 SFDVKD. CDR3 nucleotide sequence: TGTGCCACCAGTGATGGCAAGAGCAATCAGCCCCAGCATTTT. This translates into CATSDGKSNQPQHF.

This clonotype was picked up many times. The chain has TRBV6-4 and TRBJ1-4; TRBD1 matches 9 bases. The ends lost 6 bases at V and 7 bases at J; junction bases unmatched: 3. The germline V gene encodes CDR1 MRHNA and CDR2 SNTAGT. This CDR3 has 13 residues. Here the CDR3 reads CASSRDRVEKLFF. The CDR3 DNA is TGTGCCAGCAGCCGGGACAGGGTTGAAAAACTGTTTTTT.

As to this clonotype: Here the CDR3 omits its conserved ending phenylalanine or tryptophan, so a read error is the likely source. V gene TRBV7-9 combines with J gene TRBJ2-7, with TRBD2 as a possible D gene (6 bases). The CDR3 has 12 residues. In germline, CDR1 is SEHNR, CDR2 FQNEAQ (reference sequence). The CDR3 nucleotides are TGTGCCAGCAGCTTAGAGGACTACGAACAGTACCTC. It codes for CASSLEDYEQYL.

At least ten counts were recorded for this clonotype. The chain combines TRBV20-1 with TRBJ2-3; D is unclear. The CDR3 is 17 residues long. V was cut by 2 bases and J by 0 bases, with 18 bases left in between. The germline V gene encodes CDR1 DFQATT and CDR2 SNEGSKA (reference sequence). CDR3 amino acids: CSARPTIADASTDTQYF. In DNA form, the CDR3 reads TGCAGTGCTAGACCAACCATAGCAGACGCTAGCACAGATACGCAGTATTTT.

This clonotype was seen more than once but under ten times. The chain uses TRBV9 and TRBJ1-1, with D perhaps matching TRBD1 (5 bases). Trimming left V 4 bases short and J 4 bases short, with 8 bases between. The CDR3 runs 12 residues. Germline-derived CDR1 and CDR2 are SGDLS and YYNGEE. In DNA, the CDR3 is TGTGCCAGCAGCCCCCAGGGCACTGAAGCTTTCTTT. Translated, it gives CASSPQGTEAFF.

There are many counts of this clonotype. The chain is built from TRBV27 and TRBJ2-7, with D perhaps matching TRBD1 or TRBD2 (7 bases each). The CDR3 runs 15 residues. The V end was cut by 6 bases, the J end by 4 bases, with 19 bases between. Germline V CDR1 and CDR2: MNHEY, SMNVEV (reference sequence). CDR3 nucleotide sequence: TGTGCCAGCAGACGAACAGCGGGGACAGCATACGAGCAGTACTTC. Its translation is CASRRTAGTAYEQYF.

J is TRBJ2-1 and V is TRBV20-1; D might be TRBD1 (6 bases). The CDR3 runs to 15 residues. Trimming removed 0 bases from V and 6 bases from J, with 15 bases in between. Germline V CDR1 and CDR2: DFQATT, SNEGSKA (reference sequence). CDR3 residues: CSARDYARGGNEQFF. In DNA, the CDR3 is TGCAGTGCTAGAGACTACGCCCGAGGGGGCAATGAGCAGTTCTTC.

The chain uses TRBV7-3 and TRBJ2-5; D is perhaps TRBD1 (5 bases). This CDR3 spans 14 amino acids. Germline V lookup: CDR1 SGHTA, CDR2 FQGTGA. The V and J ends lost 3 bases and 5 bases respectively, with 13 bases between them. This CDR3 reads CASSLVQGRETQYF. The CDR3, as DNA: TGTGCCAGCAGCTTGGTCCAGGGCAGGGAGACCCAGTACTTC.

The chain is built from TRBV4-1 and TRBJ1-6; D unresolved. The CDR3 covers 13 residues. Between the trimmed V and J ends, which lost 1 base and 13 bases, there was a span of 11 bases. Germline V gene sequence: CDR1 MGHRA, CDR2 YSYEKL. CDR3 sequence (DNA): TGCGCCAGCAGCCAAGGCCCGGCGGTCCCCCTCCACTTT. It codes for CASSQGPAVPLHF.

This clonotype was seen once. The gene calls are TRBV20-1 and TRBJ2-5; maybe TRBD2 (6 bases). The CDR3 is 12 amino acids. Germline CDR1 DFQATT, CDR2 SNEGSKA (reference sequence). Trimming took 5 bases from V and 2 from J, leaving 9 bases between them. CDR3 DNA: TGCAGTGCTTCTGGGGGGCAAGAGACCCAGTACTTC. This translates into CSASGGQETQYF.

This clonotype was seen a single time. This chain connects TRBV29-1 to TRBJ1-1, with D possibly matching TRBD1 (6 bases). Trimming removed 4 bases from V and 1 base from J, with 13 bases in between. The CDR3 covers 14 residues. The germline gives CDR1 SQVTM, CDR2 ANQGSEA. CDR3 nucleotides: TGCAGCGTTGGGGTAATGACAGGGAACACTGAAGCTTTCTTT. Residues: CSVGVMTGNTEAFF.

The rearrangement joins TRBV7-9 to TRBJ2-7; TRBD2 aligns across 7 bases. CDR3 size: 13 residues. V trimming: 5 bases; J trimming: 5 bases; junction bases outside the gene matches: 6. Germline-derived CDR1 and CDR2 are SEHNR and FQNEAQ (reference sequence). DNA for the CDR3: TGTGCCAGCAGCCCGAGCGGGGTCCACGAGCAGTACTTC. Its translation is CASSPSGVHEQYF. Combining the CDR3 with reference TRBV7-9 and TRBJ2-7 gives the whole variable domain DTGVSQNPRHKITKRGQNVTFRCDPISEHNRLYWYRQTLGQGPEFLTYFQNEAQLEKSRLLSDRFSAERPKGSFSTLEIQRTEQGDSAMYLCASSPSGVHEQYFGPGTRLTVT.

Ten or more counts support this clonotype. The V call is TRBV29-1, the J call TRBJ1-2, with a tentative D call TRBD1 (5 bases). The CDR3 contains 9 residues. CDR1 is SQVTM and CDR2 is ANQGSEA in the germline V gene. V lost 4 bases and J lost 8, with 5 bases in between. The CDR3 DNA follows: TGCAGCGTTGGACAGGGCTACACCTTC. Translated, it gives CSVGQGYTF.

Only one count was recorded for this clonotype. The chain couples TRBV6-2 or TRBV6-3 to TRBJ2-1, with 7 positions matching TRBD2. The germline gives CDR1 MNHEY, CDR2 SVGEGT. The CDR3 has 15 amino acids. Losses at the gene ends were 7 bases for V and 7 bases for J; bases not matched to a gene: 13. The CDR3 region has the DNA TGTGCCAGCACCAAAGGGGCGGGAGCTAGAAATGAGCAGTTCTTC. Protein sequence: CASTKGAGARNEQFF.